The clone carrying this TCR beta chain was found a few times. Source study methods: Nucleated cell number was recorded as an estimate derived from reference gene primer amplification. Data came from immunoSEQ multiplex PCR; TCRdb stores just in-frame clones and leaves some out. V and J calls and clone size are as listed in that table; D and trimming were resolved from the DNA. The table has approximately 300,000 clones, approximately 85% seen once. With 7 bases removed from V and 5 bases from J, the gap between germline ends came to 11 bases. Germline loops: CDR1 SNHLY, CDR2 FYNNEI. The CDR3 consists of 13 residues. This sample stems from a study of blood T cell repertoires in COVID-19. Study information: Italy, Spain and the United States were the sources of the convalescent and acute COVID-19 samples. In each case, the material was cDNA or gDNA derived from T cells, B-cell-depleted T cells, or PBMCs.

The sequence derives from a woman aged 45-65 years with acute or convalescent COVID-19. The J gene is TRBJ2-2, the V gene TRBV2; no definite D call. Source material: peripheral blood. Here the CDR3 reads CASNGVRTGELFF. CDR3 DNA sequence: TGTGCCAGCAACGGAGTAAGGACCGGGGAGCTGTTTTTT.